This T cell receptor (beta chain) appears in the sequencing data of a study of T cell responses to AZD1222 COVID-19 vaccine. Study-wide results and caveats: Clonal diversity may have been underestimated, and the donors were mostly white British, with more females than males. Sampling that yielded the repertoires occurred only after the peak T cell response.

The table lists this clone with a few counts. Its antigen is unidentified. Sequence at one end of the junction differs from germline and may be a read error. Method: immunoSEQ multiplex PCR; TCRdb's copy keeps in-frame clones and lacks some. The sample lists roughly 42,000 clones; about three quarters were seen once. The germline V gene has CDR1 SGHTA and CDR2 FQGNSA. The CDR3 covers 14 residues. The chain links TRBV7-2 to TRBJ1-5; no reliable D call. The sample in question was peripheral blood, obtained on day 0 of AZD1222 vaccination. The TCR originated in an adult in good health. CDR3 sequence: CASSLAQDGEPQHF. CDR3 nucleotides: TGTGCCAGCAGCCTAGCGCAGGATGGGGAGCCCCAGCATTTT.